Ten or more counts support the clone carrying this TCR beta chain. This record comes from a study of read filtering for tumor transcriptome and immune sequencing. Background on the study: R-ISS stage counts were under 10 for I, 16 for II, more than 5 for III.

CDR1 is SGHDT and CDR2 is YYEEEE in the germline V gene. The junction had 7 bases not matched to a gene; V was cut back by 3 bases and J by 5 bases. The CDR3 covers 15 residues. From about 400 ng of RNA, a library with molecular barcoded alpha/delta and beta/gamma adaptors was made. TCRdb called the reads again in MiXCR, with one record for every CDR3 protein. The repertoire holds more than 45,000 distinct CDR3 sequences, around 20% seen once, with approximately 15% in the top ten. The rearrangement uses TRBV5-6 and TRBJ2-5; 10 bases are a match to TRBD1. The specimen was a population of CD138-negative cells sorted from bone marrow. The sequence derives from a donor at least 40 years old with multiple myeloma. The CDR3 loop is CASSSPGQGSETQYF. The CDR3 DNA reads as TGTGCCAGCAGCTCCCCGGGACAGGGGTCGGAGACCCAGTACTTC.